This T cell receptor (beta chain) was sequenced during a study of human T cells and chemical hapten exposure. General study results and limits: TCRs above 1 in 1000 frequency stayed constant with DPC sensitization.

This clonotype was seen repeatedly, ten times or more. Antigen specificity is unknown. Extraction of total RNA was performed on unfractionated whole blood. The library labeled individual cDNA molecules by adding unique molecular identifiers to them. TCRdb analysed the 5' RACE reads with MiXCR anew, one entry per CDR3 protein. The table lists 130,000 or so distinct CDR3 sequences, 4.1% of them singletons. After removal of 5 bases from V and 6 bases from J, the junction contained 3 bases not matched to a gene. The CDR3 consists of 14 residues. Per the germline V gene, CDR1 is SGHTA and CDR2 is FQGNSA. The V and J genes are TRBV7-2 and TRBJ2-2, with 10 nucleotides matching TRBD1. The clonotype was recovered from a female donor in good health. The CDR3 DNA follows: TGTGCCAGCAGCAGGGACAGGGGCGCCGGGGAGCTGTTTTTT. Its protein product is CASSRDRGAGELFF. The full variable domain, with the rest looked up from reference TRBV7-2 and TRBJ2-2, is GAGVSQSPSNKVTEKGKDVELRCDPISGHTALYWYRQSLGQGLEFLIYFQGNSAPDKSGLPSDRFSAERTGGSVSTLTIQRTQQEDSAVYLCASSRDRGAGELFFGEGSRLTVL.